The clone carrying this T cell receptor (beta chain) occurred many times. These data originate in a study of T cells after yellow fever vaccination. Findings and limits, study-wide: Only a minor proportion of clonotypes was detected across both CD4 and CD8 compartments. A large majority of primary-vaccination clones showed up again after the booster (96% CD4, roughly 88% CD8).

The study made its TCR cDNA through 5'RACE template switching. That step introduced a universal primer site along with UMIs. A single record per CDR3 protein comes from TCRdb applying MiXCR to the 5' RACE reads. The sample includes about 52,000 distinct CDR3 sequences, 5% to 8.5% seen only once; the top ten take roughly a quarter. This CDR3 has 23 residues. The V gene's germline CDR1 is SGHVS and CDR2 FNYEAQ. Trimming stripped 0 bases from V and 0 bases from J, with 30 bases between. The sequenced sample was CD8+ T cells not binding an NS4B(214-222) dextramer, sorted from PBMCs, obtained roughly 47 days after the first yellow fever vaccination. The J gene is TRBJ2-4, the V gene TRBV7-6, with D maybe TRBD2 (6 bases). The sequence derives from a man between 18 and 29 years old who received the YFV17D yellow fever vaccine. CDR3 region: CASSLASSPVAGVRGIAKNIQYF. CDR3 DNA sequence: TGTGCCAGCAGCTTAGCGTCATCCCCCGTGGCTGGGGTACGGGGGATAGCCAAAAACATTCAGTACTTC. Full variable domain (rest looked up from reference TRBV7-6 and TRBJ2-4): GAGVSQSPRYKVTKRGQDVALRCDPISGHVSLYWYRQALGQGPEFLTYFNYEAQQDKSGLPNDRFSAERPEGSISTLTIQRTEQRDSAMYRCASSLASSPVAGVRGIAKNIQYFGAGTRLSVL.